This T cell receptor beta chain is drawn from a study of cytomegalovirus exposure and HLA in healthy donors. Study in general: Both the 95 to 150 validation repertoires and the approximately 700 first-cohort repertoires used the same platform, as reported by a later analysis. Study-wide points: A later analysis found first-cohort TCR clusters tended to co-occur in the approximately 110 validation repertoires. Most TCR sequences were uncommon, yet certain public TCRs appeared in many donors.

The CDR3 covers 16 residues. Per the germline V gene, CDR1 is MGHRA and CDR2 is YSYEKL. V was shortened by 5 bases and J by 0 bases, with 14 bases between the two germline ends. In the case of this clone: The antigen is undetermined.

The repertoire was sequenced with immunoSEQ multiplex PCR; TCRdb's copy has only in-frame clones and lacks some. The top ten hold around 3.1% of the sample, which has about 110,000 clones, under 85% seen once. Separation from the roughly 670-subject first cohort characterized the roughly 120-subject validation cohort, to which the donors belonged. The chain recombines TRBV4-1 with TRBJ2-1; TRBD2 is a possible D gene (6 bases). The specimen was PBMCs. This sequence was found in a young woman in good health and CMV-seronegative. This CDR3 reads CASSSLGTDSYNEQFF. The CDR3 nucleotides read TGCGCCAGCAGCTCGCTCGGGACTGACTCCTACAATGAGCAGTTCTTC.